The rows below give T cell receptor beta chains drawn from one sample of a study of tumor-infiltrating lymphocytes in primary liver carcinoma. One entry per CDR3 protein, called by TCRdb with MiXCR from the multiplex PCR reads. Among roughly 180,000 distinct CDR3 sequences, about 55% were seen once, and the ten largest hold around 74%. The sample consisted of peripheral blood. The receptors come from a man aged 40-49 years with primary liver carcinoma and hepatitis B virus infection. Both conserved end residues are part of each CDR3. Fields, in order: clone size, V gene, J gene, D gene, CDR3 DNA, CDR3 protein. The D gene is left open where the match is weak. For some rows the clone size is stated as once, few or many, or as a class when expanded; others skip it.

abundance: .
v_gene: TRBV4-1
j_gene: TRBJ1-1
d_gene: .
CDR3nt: TGCGCCAGCAGCCAAGTAGGGGACATCCTGGGCACTGAAGCTTTCTTT
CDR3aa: CASSQVGDILGTEAFF

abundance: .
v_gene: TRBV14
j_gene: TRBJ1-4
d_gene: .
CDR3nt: TGTGCCAGCAGCCGACAGACAACTAATGAAAAACTGTTTTTT
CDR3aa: CASSRQTTNEKLFF

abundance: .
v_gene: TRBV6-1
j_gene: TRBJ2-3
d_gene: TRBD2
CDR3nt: TGTGCCAGTAGTTATAGCGGGAGCCGGACAGATACGCAGTATTTT
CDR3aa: CASSYSGSRTDTQYF

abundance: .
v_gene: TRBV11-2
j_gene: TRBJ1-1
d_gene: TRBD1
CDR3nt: TGTGCGAACAGCTTAGATGGGGACAGGGGGCGCCGGTACACTGAAGCTTTCTTT
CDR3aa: CANSLDGDRGRRYTEAFF

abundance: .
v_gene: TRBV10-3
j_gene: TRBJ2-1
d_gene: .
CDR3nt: TGTGCCATCAGTGAGTCGATCGGGGGTTCGGGCAATGGGCAGTTCTTC
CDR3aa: CAISESIGGSGNGQFF

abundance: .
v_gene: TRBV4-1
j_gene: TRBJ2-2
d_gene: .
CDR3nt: TGCGCCAGCAGCCAAAGAACGAACACCGGGGAGCTGCTTTTT
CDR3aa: CASSQRTNTGELLF

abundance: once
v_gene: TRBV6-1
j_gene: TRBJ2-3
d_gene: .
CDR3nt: TGTGCCAGCAGTGAATACTCCATAGATACGCAGTATTTT
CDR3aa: CASSEYSIDTQYF

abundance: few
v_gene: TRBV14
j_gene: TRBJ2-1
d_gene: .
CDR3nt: TGTGCCAGCAGCCGCTTGGGACTTGTCTCCTACAATGAGCAGTTCTTC
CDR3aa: CASSRLGLVSYNEQFF

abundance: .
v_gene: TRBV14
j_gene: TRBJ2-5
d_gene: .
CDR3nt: TGTGCCAGCAGCCAAAGCACCCCGGAGACCCAGTACTTC
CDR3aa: CASSQSTPETQYF

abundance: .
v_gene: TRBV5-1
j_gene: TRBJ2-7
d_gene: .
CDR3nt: TGCGCCAGCAGCTTCGCAGGGGAATCCTACGAGCAGTACTTC
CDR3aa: CASSFAGESYEQYF

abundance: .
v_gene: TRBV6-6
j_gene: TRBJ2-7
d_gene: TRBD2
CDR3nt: TGTGCCAGCAGCCCCGGGACTAGCGGTGCCGAGCAGTACTTC
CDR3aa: CASSPGTSGAEQYF

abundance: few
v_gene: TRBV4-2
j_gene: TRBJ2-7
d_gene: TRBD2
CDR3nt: TGTGCCAGCAGCCAAGATACACTAGCGGGGTCCGTCGAGCAGTACTTC
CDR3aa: CASSQDTLAGSVEQYF

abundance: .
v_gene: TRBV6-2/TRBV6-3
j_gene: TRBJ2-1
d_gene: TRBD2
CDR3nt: TGTGCCAGCAGTTATATAACTAGCGGGAGGGCCTACAATGAGCAGCTCTTC
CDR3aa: CASSYITSGRAYNEQLF

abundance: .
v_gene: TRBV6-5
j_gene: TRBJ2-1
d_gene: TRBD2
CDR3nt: TGTGCCAGCCAACTACAAATTAGCGGGGCCCCCTACAATGAGCAGTTCTTC
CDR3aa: CASQLQISGAPYNEQFF

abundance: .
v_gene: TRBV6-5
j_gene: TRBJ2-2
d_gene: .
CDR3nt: TGTGCCAGCAGTTTTGGCAGGGGTGTGACCGGGGAGCTGTTTTTT
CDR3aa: CASSFGRGVTGELFF

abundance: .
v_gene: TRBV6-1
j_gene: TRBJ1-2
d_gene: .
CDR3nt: TGCGCCAGCAGTTACCTGGGGGGAGAGGAAGGCTACACCTTC
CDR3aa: CASSYLGGEEGYTF

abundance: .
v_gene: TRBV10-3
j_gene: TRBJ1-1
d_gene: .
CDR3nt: TGTGCCATCAGTGAGTCCTCAGTGAACACTGATGCTTTCTTT
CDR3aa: CAISESSVNTDAFF

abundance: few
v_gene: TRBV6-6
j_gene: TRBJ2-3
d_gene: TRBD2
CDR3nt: TGTGCCAGCAGACCGGGGGGGGGCACAGATACGCAGTATTTT
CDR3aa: CASRPGGGTDTQYF

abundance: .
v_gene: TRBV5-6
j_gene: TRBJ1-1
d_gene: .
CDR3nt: TGTGCCAGCACGCTCCGTAGGACTGAAGCTTTCTTT
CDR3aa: CASTLRRTEAFF

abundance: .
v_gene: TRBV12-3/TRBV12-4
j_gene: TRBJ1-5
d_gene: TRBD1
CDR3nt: TGTGCCAGCAGCGCGGGACAGTGGGCTAATCAGCCCCAGCATTTT
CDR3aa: CASSAGQWANQPQHF

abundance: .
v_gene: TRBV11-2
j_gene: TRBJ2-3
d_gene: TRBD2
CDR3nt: TGTGCCAGCAGCTTAGACTTTCTGGCGGGAGAATCTAGCACAGATACGCAGTATTTT
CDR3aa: CASSLDFLAGESSTDTQYF

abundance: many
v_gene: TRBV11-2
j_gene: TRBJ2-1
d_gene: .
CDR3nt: TGTGCCAGCAGCTTCTTCGGGAGCTCCTACAATGAGCAGTTCTTC
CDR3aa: CASSFFGSSYNEQFF

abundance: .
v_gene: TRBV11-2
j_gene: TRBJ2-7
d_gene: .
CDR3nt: TGTGCCAGCAGCTCGTTGCAGATCGAGCAGAACTTC
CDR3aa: CASSSLQIEQNF

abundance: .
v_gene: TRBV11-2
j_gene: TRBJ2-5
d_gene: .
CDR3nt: TGTGCCAGCAGCTCCCTAACCGAGATCCAGTACTTC
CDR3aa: CASSSLTEIQYF

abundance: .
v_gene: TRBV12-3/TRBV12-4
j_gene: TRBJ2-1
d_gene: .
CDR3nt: TGTGCCAGCAGTTTAGCATCAGGGTTGCAGTCCTTC
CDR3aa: CASSLASGLQSF

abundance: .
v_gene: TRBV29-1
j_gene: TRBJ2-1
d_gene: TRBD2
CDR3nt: TGCAGCGTTGAGGGGGGACTAGTGGGATATCAAGGGCAGTTCTTC
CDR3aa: CSVEGGLVGYQGQFF

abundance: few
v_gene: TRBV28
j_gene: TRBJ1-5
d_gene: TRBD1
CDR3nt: TGTGCCAGCAGCCCAGGAGGGGGCGGACAGCCCCAGCATTTT
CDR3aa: CASSPGGGGQPQHF